These 19 T cell receptor beta chains originate from one sample sequenced in a study of cytomegalovirus exposure and HLA in healthy donors. PCR used 60 Vbeta primers and 13 Jbeta primers. Assay used: immunoSEQ multiplex PCR; TCRdb lists only in-frame clones, some missing. The sample shows around 190,000 clones, approximately 80% of them seen only once. Sample: PBMCs. The receptors derive from a woman in her 30s in good health and CMV-seropositive.

The chain employs TRBV6-5 and TRBJ2-7; D perhaps matches TRBD1 (5 bases). V shed 8 bases and J shed 5 bases, with 10 bases lying between them. Germline loops: CDR1 MNHEY, CDR2 SVGAGI. The CDR3 contains 11 residues. The DNA of the CDR3 is TGTGCCAGCTTAAGGGGAAACGAGCAGTACTTC. This translates into CASLRGNEQYF.

The chain is built from TRBV10-3 and TRBJ2-5, with 11 bases lining up with TRBD2. The CDR3 has 15 residues. Per germline, CDR1 ENHRY and CDR2 SYGVKD. V dropped 4 bases and J dropped 5; count of bases not matched to a gene: 6. The CDR3: CAISVSGGAHETQYF. CDR3 sequence (DNA): TGTGCCATCAGTGTTAGCGGGGGGGCGCACGAGACCCAGTACTTC.

The genes are TRBV5-6 and TRBJ1-5; D is unclear. CDR3 length equals 14 residues. The V gene lost 1 base and the J gene lost 3 bases, with 8 bases spanning the gap. CDR1 and CDR2 (germline): SGHDT, YYEEEE. The CDR3 is CASSLITDNQPQHF. CDR3 DNA: TGTGCCAGCAGCTTGATAACAGACAATCAGCCCCAGCATTTT. Combining the CDR3 with reference TRBV5-6 and TRBJ1-5 gives the whole variable domain DAGVTQSPTHLIKTRGQQVTLRCSPKSGHDTVSWYQQALGQGPQFIFQYYEEEERQRGNFPDRFSGHQFPNYSSELNVNALLLGDSALYLCASSLITDNQPQHFGDGTRLSIL.

This clone occurred once. V gene TRBV7-9 combines with J gene TRBJ1-2; the match to TRBD1 covers 7 bases. The V and J ends lost 5 bases and 6 bases, in that order; junction bases with no gene match: 3. The length of the CDR3 is 12 residues. Germline V CDR1 and CDR2: SEHNR, FQNEAQ (reference sequence). The CDR3 DNA is TGTGCCAGCAGCCGACAGGGCAATGGCTACACCTTC. It translates to CASSRQGNGYTF.

The chain couples TRBV7-9 to TRBJ2-7; D is undetermined. This CDR3 region has 14 residues. V shed 5 bases and J shed 5 bases, with 16 bases lying between them. In germline, CDR1 is SEHNR, CDR2 FQNEAQ (reference sequence). CDR3 nucleotide sequence: TGTGCCAGCAGCCCGGGTCTCCTGGCGGACGAGCAGTACTTC. It specifies CASSPGLLADEQYF.

This clone has just one count. V and J are TRBV6-6 and TRBJ1-3; TRBD1 matches at 8 bases. CDR3 length equals 16 residues. Germline CDR1 reads MNHNY; CDR2 reads SVGAGI (reference sequence). Unmatched junction bases numbered 3, after V lost 2 bases and J lost 0 bases. For the CDR3, the DNA is TGTGCCAGCAGTTACGCGACAGGGGCCTCTGGAAACACCATATATTTT. Protein product: CASSYATGASGNTIYF.

This chain joins TRBV7-2 and TRBJ1-1; D possibly corresponds to TRBD1 (5 bases). In germline, CDR1 is SGHTA, CDR2 FQGNSA. The CDR3 is 15 amino acids. With 0 bases removed from V and 3 bases from J, the gap between germline ends came to 11 bases. CDR3 amino acids: CASSLAGDWDTEAFF. The CDR3 DNA reads TGTGCCAGCAGCTTAGCGGGGGACTGGGACACTGAAGCTTTCTTT. The variable domain in full, with the rest retrieved from reference TRBV7-2 and TRBJ1-1, is GAGVSQSPSNKVTEKGKDVELRCDPISGHTALYWYRQSLGQGLEFLIYFQGNSAPDKSGLPSDRFSAERTGGSVSTLTIQRTQQEDSAVYLCASSLAGDWDTEAFFGQGTRLTVV.

This clone came up a few times. This chain joins TRBV25-1 and TRBJ2-5; 10 nucleotides agree with TRBD2. Germline V lookup: CDR1 MGHDK, CDR2 SYGVNS. CDR3 length equals 15 residues. Trimming cost V 5 bases and J 2 bases; bases outside gene matches: 5. Written as DNA, the CDR3 is TGTGCCAGCAGTAAAACTAGCGGGGCTCAAGAGACCCAGTACTTC. Its protein is CASSKTSGAQETQYF.

This clone has just one count. The chain combines TRBV5-1 with TRBJ2-2; D is undetermined. Germline CDR1 reads SGHRS; CDR2 reads YFSETQ. CDR3 length: 14 amino acids. The V end lost 3 bases, the J end lost 7 bases, and 13 bases lay between the germline ends. CDR3 loop: CASSYLELSGELFF. The CDR3 nucleotides read TGCGCCAGCAGCTACCTGGAGTTGAGCGGGGAGCTGTTTTTT.

This clone appeared a single time. This rearrangement joins TRBV28 to TRBJ2-7, with D possibly being TRBD1 (6 bases). The germline CDR1 and CDR2 sequences are MDHEN and SYDVKM. The CDR3 has 14 amino acids. The V end lost 5 bases, the J end lost 7 bases, and 18 bases lay between the germline ends. CDR3 region: CASSLRQALGEQYF. The CDR3 nucleotides read TGTGCCAGCAGTCTACGACAGGCCTTGGGGGAGCAGTACTTC.

The chain couples TRBV2 to TRBJ2-1; 11 bases line up with TRBD2. CDR1 SNHLY and CDR2 FYNNEI come from the germline V gene. Losses at the gene ends were 7 bases for V and 4 bases for J; bases not matched to a gene: 6. The CDR3 runs 15 residues. In nucleotides, the CDR3 is TGTGCCAGCACTGCGGGGACTAGCGGTTACAATGAGCAGTTCTTC. Its protein is CASTAGTSGYNEQFF.

This clone came up a few times. The rearrangement uses TRBV28 and TRBJ1-4, with 9 nucleotides matching TRBD1. The germline V gene has CDR1 MDHEN and CDR2 SYDVKM. The ends lost 6 bases at V and 0 bases at J; junction bases unmatched: 5. The CDR3 extends over 16 amino acids. DNA for the CDR3: TGTGCCAGCAGCATCACAGGGGGCACAACTAATGAAAAACTGTTTTTT. It yields the protein CASSITGGTTNEKLFF. Full variable domain (missing parts from reference TRBV28 and TRBJ1-4): DVKVTQSSRYLVKRTGEKVFLECVQDMDHENMFWYRQDPGLGLRLIYFSYDVKMKEKGDIPEGYSVSREKKERFSLILESASTNQTSMYLCASSITGGTTNEKLFFGSGTQLSVL.

The chain joins TRBV28 to TRBJ2-5; 13 bases agree with TRBD2. Germline assignment: CDR1 MDHEN and CDR2 SYDVKM. The V gene end was trimmed by 4 bases and the J gene end by 5 bases; junction bases not matched to a gene: 16. The CDR3 extends over 19 amino acids. The CDR3 coding sequence is TGTGCCAGCAGTTCCCCCAGGCCCCCGACTAGCGGGAGGACGGAGACCCAGTACTTC. This sequence encodes CASSSPRPPTSGRTETQYF.

This chain uses TRBV2 with TRBJ1-2; tentative D call: TRBD1 (5 bases). V was cut by 3 bases and J by 11 bases, with 10 bases left in between. From germline, CDR1 is SNHLY and CDR2 FYNNEI. The CDR3 length is 11 residues. The CDR3 DNA reads as TGTGCCAGCAGTGAGTGGGGGGAGTACACCTTC. Translating it yields CASSEWGEYTF.

This sequence joins TRBV2 and TRBJ1-5; maybe TRBD1 (5 bases). This CDR3 is built from 13 residues. Germline V CDR1 and CDR2: SNHLY, FYNNEI. Trimming pared 4 bases from V and 4 bases from J, leaving 8 bases between. The CDR3 region has the DNA TGTGCCAGCAGTGGACAGAAGAATCAGCCCCAGCATTTT. Amino acid sequence: CASSGQKNQPQHF. The complete variable domain, with remaining parts taken from reference TRBV2 and TRBJ1-5, reads EPEVTQTPSHQVTQMGQEVILRCVPISNHLYFYWYRQILGQKVEFLVSFYNNEISEKSEIFDDQFSVERPDGSNFTLKIRSTKLEDSAMYFCASSGQKNQPQHFGDGTRLSIL.

The gene calls are TRBV6-5 and TRBJ2-5; D is perhaps TRBD1 (5 bases). Gene TRBJ2-7 matches the end of the DNA better, so the J call may be wrong. From germline, CDR1 is MNHEY and CDR2 SVGAGI. The CDR3 is 16 amino acids. The CDR3 nucleotides read TGTGCCAGCAGTTACTCGAGACAGCCAAGCTCCTACGAGCAGTACTTC. Its translation is CASSYSRQPSSYEQYF.

This chain joins TRBV4-1 and TRBJ2-1; D not certain. The ends were cut back, 1 base at V and 6 bases at J, with 4 bases in the middle. The CDR3 is made up of 12 amino acids. Germline lookup yields CDR1 MGHRA and CDR2 YSYEKL. As DNA, the CDR3 is TGCGCCAGCAGCCAAGTCAGCAATGAGCAGTTCTTC. It translates to CASSQVSNEQFF.

This chain joins TRBV4-1 and TRBJ2-3; 8 bases are shared with TRBD2. The junction had 14 bases not matched to a gene; V was cut back by 4 bases and J by 5 bases. Germline loops: CDR1 MGHRA, CDR2 YSYEKL. The CDR3 length is 17 residues. CDR3 region: CASSLSGLRGGEDTQYF. The CDR3 DNA follows: TGCGCCAGCAGCCTCTCTGGACTTCGGGGGGGAGAAGATACGCAGTATTTT.

The chain joins TRBV11-1 to TRBJ2-1; 7 bases are shared with TRBD2. CDR1 and CDR2 (germline): SGHAT, FQDESV (reference sequence). The CDR3 spans 14 residues. Trimming took 5 bases from V and 9 from J; bases not matched to a gene: 10. The CDR3 protein is CASSPGDGRFEQFF. The CDR3 DNA reads as TGTGCCAGCAGCCCCGGTGACGGGAGGTTTGAGCAGTTCTTC.